The text below deals with one TCR beta chain. Its cognate antigen is unknown. The data belong to a study of OX40 agonist ivuxolimab in advanced cancers. Study-level results: CD4+ and CD8+ blood T cells expanded clonally by week 6 at 0.1 to 3.0 mg/kg.

The germline V and J ends were trimmed by 2 bases and 8 bases, with 9 bases remaining between them. The CDR3 spans 12 residues. Germline lookup yields CDR1 MNHNY and CDR2 SVGAGI (reference sequence). Only in-frame clones appear in the TCRdb table, and some are missing; sequencing was by immunoSEQ multiplex PCR. The table shows tens of thousands of clones, with 84% occurring only once. The V and J genes are TRBV6-6 and TRBJ1-2, with D tentatively TRBD1 (6 bases). The sample consisted of CD4+ or CD8+ T cells sorted from blood, taken in a trial of the OX40 agonist ivuxolimab. The sequence came from an adult with an advanced solid tumor such as melanoma, head and neck, liver or kidney cancer. The CDR3 reads CASSYVQGGYTF. DNA for the CDR3: TGTGCCAGCAGTTACGTACAGGGCGGCTACACCTTC.